Below are 13 T cell receptor beta chains sequenced from a single sample in a study of T cell responses to AZD1222 COVID-19 vaccine. The table came from immunoSEQ multiplex PCR; TCRdb's copy has only in-frame clones and leaves some out. The sample lists 80,000 to 100,000 clones, 89% occurring once. The source material was peripheral blood, sampled on day 0 of MenACWY control vaccination. Receptors were obtained from an adult in good health.

CDR3 DNA sequence: TGTGCCAGCAGTTTTGACAGCAGGATGCCCCAGCATTTT. Encoded protein: CASSFDSRMPQHF. The chain links TRBV12-3 or TRBV12-4 to TRBJ1-5; tentative D call: TRBD1 (5 bases). The CDR3 loop spans 13 amino acids. V was clipped by 3 bases and J by 9 bases, with 12 bases between them.

In this sample, this clone turned up once. The chain links TRBV6-1 to TRBJ2-7; TRBD2 matches at 14 bases. Germline CDR1 and CDR2: MNHNS and SASEGT. The CDR3 spans 17 residues. The trim removed 2 bases at V and 3 bases at J, leaving 6 bases unmatched. This CDR3 is CASSESTSGGAYYEQYF. In nucleotides, the CDR3 is TGTGCCAGCAGTGAATCGACTAGCGGGGGGGCCTACTACGAGCAGTACTTC.

The chain employs TRBV7-6 and TRBJ2-1; 8 nucleotides align to TRBD1. V dropped 5 bases and J dropped 4; count of bases not matched to a gene: 4. CDR3 length: 14 residues. From germline, CDR1 is SGHVS and CDR2 FNYEAQ. The CDR3 loop is CASSKTGVYNEQFF. CDR3 DNA sequence: TGTGCCAGCAGCAAGACAGGGGTGTACAATGAGCAGTTCTTC. The full variable domain, completed using reference TRBV7-6 and TRBJ2-1, is GAGVSQSPRYKVTKRGQDVALRCDPISGHVSLYWYRQALGQGPEFLTYFNYEAQQDKSGLPNDRFSAERPEGSISTLTIQRTEQRDSAMYRCASSKTGVYNEQFFGPGTRLTVL.

The DNA of the CDR3 is TGTGCCAGCAGGGGGACCCCGTGGGGGGCCCAGCATTTT. Amino acids: CASRGTPWGAQHF. This chain links TRBV6-5 with TRBJ1-5; a possible D gene is TRBD1 (5 bases). V lost 6 bases to trimming and J lost 11 bases, with 17 bases between them. The CDR3 is 13 amino acids. Germline loops: CDR1 MNHEY, CDR2 SVGAGI.

The chain combines TRBV7-6 with TRBJ1-1; D is unclear. The V gene's germline CDR1 is SGHVS and CDR2 FNYEAQ. The CDR3 spans 14 residues. Trimming took 8 bases from V and 2 from J, leaving 15 bases between them. CDR3 in DNA: TGTGCCAGCCGAGGCGAGGAGGGAAACACTGAAGCTTTCTTT. This codes for CASRGEEGNTEAFF.

The chain combines TRBV28 with TRBJ2-5; D might be TRBD2 (6 bases). CDR1 and CDR2 from the germline V gene are MDHEN and SYDVKM. The CDR3 has 15 residues. V was trimmed by 7 bases and J by 10 bases, leaving 25 bases between them. The CDR3 protein is CASTLDGGGQEGQYF. CDR3 coding DNA: TGTGCCAGCACCTTGGACGGTGGAGGGCAAGAGGGCCAGTACTTC. The whole variable domain, filled in from reference TRBV28 and TRBJ2-5, reads DVKVTQSSRYLVKRTGEKVFLECVQDMDHENMFWYRQDPGLGLRLIYFSYDVKMKEKGDIPEGYSVSREKKERFSLILESASTNQTSMYLCASTLDGGGQEGQYFGPGTRLLVL.

The rearrangement uses TRBV2 and TRBJ2-3, with TRBD2 matching 11 bases. The length of the CDR3 is 14 residues. Germline V gives CDR1 SNHLY, CDR2 FYNNEI. J lost 6 bases, V lost 5 bases, and 4 bases had no gene match. This CDR3 is CASSLAGGPDTQYF. The CDR3 DNA reads as TGTGCCAGCAGTCTAGCGGGGGGCCCCGATACGCAGTATTTT.

V and J are TRBV6-5 and TRBJ2-1; perhaps TRBD1 as D (5 bases). CDR1 MNHEY and CDR2 SVGAGI come from the germline V gene. Trimming shortened V by 5 bases and J by 7 bases, and 9 bases separated the two germline ends. CDR3 length equals 12 residues. The CDR3 bases are TGTGCCAGCAGTCCTCAGGGAAATGAGCAGTTCTTC. Translating gives CASSPQGNEQFF.

The chain has TRBV11-2 and TRBJ1-6; a weak D match, TRBD1 (5 bases). This CDR3 has 15 residues. Germline lookup yields CDR1 SGHAT and CDR2 FQNNGV. Trimming removed 1 base from V and 9 bases from J, with 13 bases in between. The DNA of the CDR3 is TGTGCCAGCAGCTTAGCGGGGCGCACTGGTTCACCCCTCCACTTT. Amino acid sequence: CASSLAGRTGSPLHF.

This sequence joins TRBV28 and TRBJ1-6, with 7 bases lining up with TRBD1. J was trimmed by 11 bases and V by 4 bases; bases with no gene match: 8. The CDR3 loop spans 14 amino acids. Germline assignment: CDR1 MDHEN and CDR2 SYDVKM. CDR3: CASSSGQRVAPLHF. The CDR3 nucleotides are TGTGCCAGCAGTTCGGGACAGAGGGTTGCACCCCTCCACTTT. Complete variable domain (other parts from reference TRBV28 and TRBJ1-6): DVKVTQSSRYLVKRTGEKVFLECVQDMDHENMFWYRQDPGLGLRLIYFSYDVKMKEKGDIPEGYSVSREKKERFSLILESASTNQTSMYLCASSSGQRVAPLHFGNGTRLTVT.

J is TRBJ1-3 and V is TRBV10-3; maybe TRBD1 (5 bases). CDR1 is ENHRY and CDR2 is SYGVKD in the germline V gene. Trimming cost V 0 bases and J 0 bases, with 12 bases left between them. CDR3 size: 17 residues. The DNA for the CDR3 is TGTGCCATCAGTGAGTCGGGGACGGCGGACTCTGGAAACACCATATATTTT. Its translation: CAISESGTADSGNTIYF.

Notes on this clone: Other DNA variants within this sample encode the same CDR3. The V gene is TRBV18, the J gene TRBJ1-5; D gene unclear. The V gene's germline CDR1 is KGHSH and CDR2 LQKENI. V was shortened by 3 bases and J by 2 bases, with 8 bases between the two germline ends. The CDR3 runs to 14 residues. The CDR3 nucleotides are TGTGCCAGCTCACCCGGAGGAGGCAATCAGCCCCAGCATTTT. Protein sequence: CASSPGGGNQPQHF.

The genes are TRBV21-1 and TRBJ2-7; the table's D gene call, TRBD1, was not cross checked with the DNA. TRBV21-1 corresponds to a pseudogene. CDR3 length: 18 amino acids. The CDR3 protein is CASSKFTNRGDKTYEQYF. For the CDR3, the DNA is TGTGCCAGCAGCAAATTTACGAACAGGGGGGACAAAACGTACGAGCAGTACTTC.